A single sample gave rise to the 20 T cell receptor beta chains below, sequenced in a study of T cell responses to AZD1222 COVID-19 vaccine. Assay: immunoSEQ multiplex PCR; the TCRdb copy retains only in-frame clones and omits some. Of 110,000 to 150,000 clones listed, 80% to 95% were seen once; the top ten hold about 3%. The sequenced sample was peripheral blood, obtained on day 0 of AZD1222 vaccination. The receptors come from an adult in good health.

The chain has TRBV6-4 and TRBJ1-5; a weak D match, TRBD1 (5 bases). Deletions cut 6 bases from V and 2 bases from J, with 5 bases between. CDR3 length: 12 residues. Germline V gene data show CDR1 as MRHNA and CDR2 as SNTAGT. The CDR3 DNA is TGTGCCAGCAGACAGGGCAATCAGCCCCAGCATTTT. Translation: CASRQGNQPQHF.

This clone was detected only once. The chain is built from TRBV4-1 and TRBJ2-1; 9 bases match TRBD1. Germline V gene data show CDR1 as MGHRA and CDR2 as YSYEKL. V lost 2 bases, J lost 15 bases, and 11 bases stayed unmatched. There are 14 residues in the CDR3. The CDR3 loop reads CASSQPARDRVTFF. The CDR3 bases are TGCGCCAGCAGCCAACCCGCTAGGGACAGGGTTACGTTCTTC.

The chain is built from TRBV25-1 and TRBJ1-3; 7 bases are a match to TRBD1. Germline CDR1 is MGHDK and CDR2 is SYGVNS. V was pared by 4 bases and J by 3 bases, with 6 bases of the junction left unmatched. This CDR3 is 15 amino acids long. The DNA for the CDR3 is TGTGCCAGCAGTGGGACCAGGGGGTTTGGAAACACCATATATTTT. Residues: CASSGTRGFGNTIYF.

CDR3 in DNA: TGTGCCACCTACCAAACAGGAGATAATGGCTACACCTTC. Residues: CATYQTGDNGYTF. The V gene is TRBV28, the J gene TRBJ1-2; D is perhaps TRBD1 (5 bases). The CDR3 runs to 13 residues. V lost 10 bases to trimming and J lost 6 bases, with 18 bases between them. The germline gives CDR1 MDHEN, CDR2 SYDVKM.

V gene TRBV2 combines with J gene TRBJ2-5; D is perhaps TRBD2 (6 bases). Trimming removed 11 bases at V and 5 bases at J, with 15 bases between. This CDR3 region has 12 residues. Germline lookup yields CDR1 SNHLY and CDR2 FYNNEI. The CDR3 spells CALGRDGETQYF. CDR3 sequence (DNA): TGTGCCCTTGGGCGGGACGGGGAGACCCAGTACTTC.

The chain employs TRBV27 and TRBJ1-3; the D gene is possibly TRBD1 (6 bases). Germline CDR1 MNHEY, CDR2 SMNVEV (reference sequence). The V gene lost 5 bases and the J gene lost 0 bases, with 14 bases spanning the gap. The CDR3 runs to 16 residues. As DNA, the CDR3 is TGTGCCAGCAGTCCAGCGGGGACAAGCTCTGGAAACACCATATATTTT. It encodes CASSPAGTSSGNTIYF.

The rearrangement joins TRBV2 to TRBJ1-5; 7 nucleotides align to TRBD1. This CDR3 contains 15 residues. CDR1 SNHLY and CDR2 FYNNEI come from the germline V gene. V lost 5 bases, J lost 4 bases, and 8 bases stayed unmatched. This CDR3 reads CASSRTGRWNQPQHF. DNA of the CDR3: TGTGCCAGCAGTAGGACAGGTAGATGGAATCAGCCCCAGCATTTT.

This clone was counted a single time. The V call is TRBV4-3, the J call TRBJ1-2, with D maybe TRBD1 (5 bases). The length of the CDR3 is 16 residues. V lost 3 bases, J lost 5 bases, and 19 bases lay in between. Looked up from germline, CDR1 is LGHNA and CDR2 is YSLEER. The CDR3 loop is CASSQALKLRGYGYTF. The CDR3 nucleotides read TGCGCCAGCAGCCAGGCCCTTAAGCTCCGGGGGTATGGCTACACCTTC.

The chain employs TRBV11-2 and TRBJ2-3; 14 bases agree with TRBD2. V shed 5 bases, J shed 6 bases, and the junction held 4 bases outside the gene matches. Germline CDR1 reads SGHAT; CDR2 reads FQNNGV. The CDR3 totals 15 residues. CDR3: CASSRLAGGVDTQYF. In DNA, the CDR3 is TGTGCCAGCAGCCGACTAGCGGGAGGGGTGGATACGCAGTATTTT.

The chain couples TRBV12-3 or TRBV12-4 to TRBJ2-7; no clear D. The CDR3 length is 12 residues. The V gene lost 4 bases and the J gene lost 7 bases, with 11 bases spanning the gap. The CDR3 is CASSSETWEQYF. In nucleotides, the CDR3 is TGTGCCAGCAGTTCCGAGACCTGGGAGCAGTACTTC.

The chain carries TRBV5-1 and TRBJ2-5; TRBD1 aligns across 8 bases. The CDR3 totals 17 residues. The J segment lost 5 bases and the V segment lost 2 bases, leaving 14 bases of the junction unmatched. The germline CDR1 and CDR2 sequences are SGHRS and YFSETQ. In DNA form, the CDR3 reads TGCGCCAGCAGCTTTTTCGCGACAGGGGCTGGGGGGGAGACCCAGTACTTC. This translates into CASSFFATGAGGETQYF.

The chain carries TRBV28 and TRBJ2-1, with D possibly TRBD1 on 6 matching bases. CDR3 size: 20 residues. Trimming took off 3 bases at V and 8 bases at J, with 32 bases between the two ends. CDR1 is MDHEN, CDR2 SYDVKM, per germline. The CDR3 protein is CASSFLRDRTDDYATHEQFF. CDR3 sequence (DNA): TGTGCCAGCAGTTTTCTCCGGGACCGGACAGACGATTATGCTACACATGAGCAGTTCTTC.

This clone was detected a few times. The V gene is TRBV7-9, the J gene TRBJ2-3; the match to TRBD2 covers 8 bases. Germline values: CDR1 SEHNR, CDR2 FQNEAQ (reference sequence). The J segment lost 3 bases and the V segment lost 6 bases, leaving 8 bases of the junction unmatched. This CDR3 comprises 15 residues. Written as DNA, the CDR3 is TGTGCCAGCAGACAGCTAGCGGGCTCAACAGATACGCAGTATTTT. Translated: CASRQLAGSTDTQYF.

A note on this clone: The germline gene is not matched at one end of the junction; a read error may be the cause. V and J are TRBV2 and TRBJ2-1; either TRBD1 or TRBD2 may fit D (5 bases each). Germline CDR1 reads SNHLY; CDR2 reads FYNNEI. CDR3 length: 13 amino acids. This CDR3 is CASTGTSNNEQFF. The CDR3 nucleotides are TGTGCCAGCACCGGGACCTCCAACAATGAGCAGTTCTTC.

The genes are TRBV5-8 and TRBJ1-5, with D possibly being TRBD1 (6 bases). Germline V gene lookup returns CDR1 SGHTS and CDR2 YDEGEE. This CDR3 spans 16 amino acids. Trimming pared 5 bases from V and 0 bases from J, leaving 15 bases between. CDR3 protein: CASSWGGASSNQPQHF. In DNA, the CDR3 is TGTGCCAGCAGTTGGGGGGGGGCGAGTAGCAATCAGCCCCAGCATTTT.

The rearrangement links TRBV27 to TRBJ1-4, with D maybe TRBD1 (5 bases). CDR3 length: 14 amino acids. Between the trimmed V and J ends, which lost 6 bases and 4 bases, there was a span of 12 bases. Germline CDR1 and CDR2: MNHEY and SMNVEV (reference sequence). DNA for the CDR3: TGTGCCAGCAGCAGGGACCCACTTAATGAAAAACTGTTTTTT. It translates to CASSRDPLNEKLFF.

The rearrangement uses TRBV19 and TRBJ1-1; D is undetermined. Germline V gene lookup returns CDR1 LNHDA and CDR2 SQIVND (reference sequence). The CDR3 contains 19 residues. Trimming removed 1 base from V and 0 bases from J, with 21 bases in between. CDR3 DNA sequence: TGTGCCAGTAGTATAGGGTTTCGGGGTGGGGAACCCATGAACACTGAAGCTTTCTTT. Its protein product is CASSIGFRGGEPMNTEAFF.

V and J are TRBV18 and TRBJ1-2; D ambiguous. CDR3 length equals 14 residues. V lost 2 bases and J 4 bases, leaving 11 bases between the germline ends. The V gene's germline CDR1 is KGHSH and CDR2 LQKENI. The DNA of the CDR3 is TGTGCCAGCTCACCATTTACCGGAAGCTATGGCTACACCTTC. This sequence encodes CASSPFTGSYGYTF. The full variable domain, rest sourced from reference TRBV18 and TRBJ1-2, is NAGVMQNPRHLVRRRGQEARLRCSPMKGHSHVYWYRQLPEEGLKFMVYLQKENIIDESGMPKERFSAEFPKEGPSILRIQQVVRGDSAAYFCASSPFTGSYGYTFGSGTRLTVV.

The J gene is TRBJ1-1, the V gene TRBV7-9; 7 bases are a match to TRBD1. CDR1 SEHNR and CDR2 FQNEAQ come from the germline V gene (reference sequence). The CDR3 loop spans 13 amino acids. Trimming at V came to 1 base and at J to 6 bases, leaving 2 bases not matched to a gene. The CDR3 sequence is CASSLEGGSEAFF. The CDR3 DNA reads as TGTGCCAGCAGCTTAGAAGGGGGCTCTGAAGCTTTCTTT.

The chain has TRBV2 and TRBJ2-7, with TRBD1 matching 7 bases. CDR1 SNHLY and CDR2 FYNNEI come from the germline V gene. This CDR3 is built from 13 residues. With 11 bases clipped from V and 7 bases from J, the junction kept 14 bases outside the gene matches. The CDR3 loop reads CAGDRDRVGEQYF. The CDR3 nucleotides are TGTGCCGGAGATAGAGACAGGGTCGGGGAGCAGTACTTC.